A selection of T cell receptor beta chains follows, all from one sample in a study of beta chain features in type 1 diabetes. Some clones are missing from TCRdb's copy, which holds only in-frame ones; the method was immunoSEQ multiplex PCR. The sample has around 710,000 clones, under 15% seen once. Sequenced sample: naive CD4+ T cells from blood. These receptors came from a man between 25 and 39 years old with type 1 diabetes. Each CDR3 is given with its conserved first and last residue. D genes are given only for firm matches. Some rows have no size entry. The others give once, few or many, or a class for an expanded clone.

cdr3_aa cdr3_nt d_call clone_size v_call cdr3_length j_call
CAWSMSSYNEQFF TGTGCCTGGAGTATGAGCTCCTACAATGAGCAGTTCTTC NA few TRBV30 13 TRBJ2-1
CASGSGTRMTDTQYF TGTGCCAGCGGTTCGGGGACACGGATGACAGATACGCAGTATTTT NA NA TRBV7-9 15 TRBJ2-3
CASSASGEFYGYTF TGCGCCAGCAGCGCGTCGGGGGAATTCTATGGCTACACCTTC NA NA TRBV5-1 14 TRBJ1-2
CASSFRENTGELFF TGTGCCAGCAGTTTTCGGGAGAACACCGGGGAGCTGTTTTTT NA NA TRBV6-5 14 TRBJ2-2
CASSFSGLNNEKLFF TGTGCCAGCAGCTTCTCGGGACTTAACAATGAAAAACTGTTTTTT NA few TRBV7-6 15 TRBJ1-4
CASSLGSNTETQYF TGTGCCAGCAGTCTTGGGTCCAATACAGAGACCCAGTACTTC NA NA TRBV5-6 14 TRBJ2-5
CASSDPKQGLETQYF TGCGCCAGCAGTGACCCAAAGCAGGGGTTAGAGACCCAGTACTTC NA NA TRBV10-2 15 TRBJ2-5
CASSQEALLAKNIQYF TGTGCCAGCAGCCAAGAAGCTTTACTAGCCAAAAACATTCAGTACTTC NA NA TRBV4-2 16 TRBJ2-4
CASSPTESGSPLHF TGTGCCAGCTCCCCTACAGAAAGTGGCTCACCCCTCCACTTT NA few TRBV18 14 TRBJ1-6
CASSQEGWNGYTF TGCGCCAGCAGCCAAGAGGGTTGGAATGGCTACACCTTC NA few TRBV4-1 13 TRBJ1-2
CASSVATGTGGRTVQETQYF TGTGCCAGCAGCGTAGCTACAGGTACAGGGGGCCGAACAGTCCAAGAGACCCAGTACTTC TRBD1 few TRBV9 20 TRBJ2-5
CASSSRDRGIGEQYF TGTGCCAGCAGTTCCCGGGACAGGGGAATTGGCGAGCAGTACTTC TRBD1 few TRBV6-5 15 TRBJ2-7
CASSLGLNYGYTF TGTGCCAGCAGCTTGGGATTAAACTATGGCTACACCTTC NA few TRBV5-6 13 TRBJ1-2
CASSSPDSRNTEAFF TGTGCCAGCAGCTCTCCGGACAGCAGGAACACTGAAGCTTTCTTT NA few TRBV7-9 15 TRBJ1-1
CASSSYQYTQYF TGTGCCAGCAGTTCCTATCAATATACGCAGTATTTT NA few TRBV7-2 12 TRBJ2-3
CASSYWGSGYGYTF TGTGCCAGCAGTTACTGGGGCAGTGGCTATGGCTACACCTTC NA NA TRBV6-5 14 TRBJ1-2
CASSPTGTAYNEQFF TGTGCCAGCTCACCAACCGGGACGGCGTACAATGAGCAGTTCTTC NA few TRBV18 15 TRBJ2-1
CASSVGQGGSPLHF TGTGCCAGCAGCGTAGGGCAGGGCGGATCACCCCTCCACTTT NA few TRBV9 14 TRBJ1-6
CASRGEPSGANVLTF TGTGCCAGCAGAGGCGAACCCTCTGGGGCCAACGTCCTGACTTTC NA many TRBV7-2 15 TRBJ2-6
CAWSQSGAARNSPLHF TGTGCCTGGAGTCAATCGGGGGCAGCGAGAAATTCACCCCTCCACTTT NA few TRBV30 16 TRBJ1-6
CASSLGQGDGYTF TGTGCCAGCAGCTTGGGACAGGGGGATGGCTACACCTTC TRBD1 NA TRBV5-6 13 TRBJ1-2
CASSYREAEKLFF TGTGCCAGCAGCTACAGGGAAGCTGAAAAACTGTTTTTT NA few TRBV6-1 13 TRBJ1-4
CASSIAETQYF TGTGCCAGTAGTATAGCCGAGACCCAGTACTTC NA few TRBV19 11 TRBJ2-5
CASGYDNQPQHF TGTGCCAGCGGGTACGATAATCAGCCCCAGCATTTT NA NA TRBV6-1 12 TRBJ1-5
CASRPGQSYNEQFF TGTGCCAGCAGACCGGGACAGTCCTACAATGAGCAGTTCTTC TRBD1 few TRBV7-2 14 TRBJ2-1
CASSLEGATDTQYF TGCGCCAGCAGCTTGGAGGGGGCTACAGATACGCAGTATTTT TRBD1 NA TRBV5-1 14 TRBJ2-3
CASSLAGYTQYF TGTGCCAGCAGCTTAGCAGGGTATACGCAGTATTTT NA few TRBV7-2 12 TRBJ2-3
CASSATSPDTQYF TGTGCCAGCAGTGCGACGAGCCCAGATACGCAGTATTTT NA few TRBV25-1 13 TRBJ2-3
CASSLVPAGNTGELFF TGTGCCAGCAGCTTAGTTCCGGCGGGGAACACCGGGGAGCTGTTTTTT NA NA TRBV7-9 16 TRBJ2-2
CASSQVVGGAPYNEQFF TGTGCCAGCAGCCAAGTAGTCGGGGGGGCCCCCTACAATGAGCAGTTCTTC TRBD2 NA TRBV4-2 17 TRBJ2-1
CASSRRQGGEQFF TGTGCCAGCAGCCGCCGCCAAGGAGGCGAGCAGTTCTTC NA NA TRBV7-9 13 TRBJ2-1
CASSYRFNYGYTF TGTGCCAGCAGCTACAGGTTTAACTATGGCTACACCTTC NA NA TRBV2 13 TRBJ1-2
CASRGQVNPYEQYF TGTGCCAGCAGGGGACAGGTCAACCCCTACGAGCAGTACTTC TRBD1 few TRBV25-1 14 TRBJ2-7
CASSLEGGLNEQFF TGCGCCAGCAGCTTGGAAGGGGGGCTCAATGAGCAGTTCTTC NA NA TRBV5-1 14 TRBJ2-1
CASSEAGGPETQYF TGTGCCAGCAGTGAAGCGGGGGGGCCCGAGACCCAGTACTTC NA few TRBV6-1 14 TRBJ2-5
CASSSGGINEKLFF TGTGCCAGCAGCTCTGGGGGTATTAATGAAAAACTGTTTTTT NA NA TRBV7-8 14 TRBJ1-4
CASSLILQGINEQYF TGTGCCAGCAGCTTGATTCTCCAGGGGATCAACGAGCAGTACTTC NA once TRBV5-6 15 TRBJ2-7
CASSRDRGLDNEQFF TGTGCCAGCAGTCGTGACAGGGGCCTGGACAATGAGCAGTTCTTC TRBD1 NA TRBV2 15 TRBJ2-1
CASSLEGNTEAFF TGCGCCAGCAGCTTGGAGGGCAACACTGAAGCTTTCTTT NA NA TRBV4-3 13 TRBJ1-1
CASNTLTGYEQYF TGTGCCAGCAATACACTGACAGGCTACGAGCAGTACTTC NA NA TRBV28 13 TRBJ2-7
CASSLEGFTEAFF TGTGCCAGCAGCTTAGAGGGTTTTACTGAAGCTTTCTTT NA NA TRBV7-3 13 TRBJ1-1
CAWRRTGRNEQFF TGTGCCTGGAGGAGGACAGGGCGTAATGAGCAGTTCTTC TRBD1 few TRBV30 13 TRBJ2-1
CASSPGAPNEKLFF TGTGCCAGCAGCCCAGGGGCACCTAATGAAAAACTGTTTTTT NA NA TRBV13 14 TRBJ1-4
CASSPGDWSTDTQYF TGTGCCAGCAGCCCGGGAGACTGGAGCACAGATACGCAGTATTTT NA few TRBV5-6 15 TRBJ2-3
CASSASGTIEYRGYTF TGTGCCAGCAGCGCCTCCGGGACCATTGAGTATCGGGGCTACACCTTC NA few TRBV9 16 TRBJ1-2
CASILGGQGAGELFF TGTGCCAGCATTTTAGGAGGACAGGGGGCCGGGGAGCTGTTTTTT TRBD1 NA TRBV6-1 15 TRBJ2-2
CASSFQGGTEAFF TGTGCCAGCAGCTTTCAGGGGGGCACTGAAGCTTTCTTT TRBD1 NA TRBV11-2 13 TRBJ1-1
CASRTGRQNSPLHF TGTGCCAGCAGGACTGGCAGACAAAATTCACCCCTCCACTTT NA few TRBV6-1 14 TRBJ1-6
CASSLSRGGAGANVLTF TGTGCCAGCAGTTTATCCCGGGGAGGGGCAGGGGCCAACGTCCTGACTTTC TRBD2 NA TRBV27 17 TRBJ2-6
CASSLEVSGVGDEQFF TGTGCCAGCAGCTTAGAAGTTAGCGGGGTTGGGGATGAGCAGTTCTTC TRBD2 few TRBV11-2 16 TRBJ2-1
CASSVTGVADQPQHF TGTGCCAGCAGCGTAACAGGGGTGGCGGATCAGCCCCAGCATTTT TRBD1 NA TRBV2 15 TRBJ1-5